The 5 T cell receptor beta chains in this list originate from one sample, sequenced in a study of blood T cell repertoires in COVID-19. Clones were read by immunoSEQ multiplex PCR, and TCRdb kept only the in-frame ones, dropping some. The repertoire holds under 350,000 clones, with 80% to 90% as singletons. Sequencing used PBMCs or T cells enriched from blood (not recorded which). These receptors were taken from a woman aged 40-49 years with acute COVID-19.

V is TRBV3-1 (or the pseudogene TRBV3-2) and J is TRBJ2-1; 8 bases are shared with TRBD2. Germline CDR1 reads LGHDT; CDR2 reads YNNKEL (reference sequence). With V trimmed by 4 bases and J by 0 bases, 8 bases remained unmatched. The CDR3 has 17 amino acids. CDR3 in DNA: TGTGCCAGCAGCCCACTACTAGCGGCCAGCTCCTACAATGAGCAGTTCTTC. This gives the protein CASSPLLAASSYNEQFF.

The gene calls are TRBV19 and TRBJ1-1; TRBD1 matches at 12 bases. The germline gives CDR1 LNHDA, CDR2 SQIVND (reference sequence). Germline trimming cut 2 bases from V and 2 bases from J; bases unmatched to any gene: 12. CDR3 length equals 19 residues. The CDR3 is CASSILHGPGQGANTEAFF. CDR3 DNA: TGTGCCAGTAGTATACTGCACGGTCCGGGACAGGGGGCCAACACTGAAGCTTTCTTT.

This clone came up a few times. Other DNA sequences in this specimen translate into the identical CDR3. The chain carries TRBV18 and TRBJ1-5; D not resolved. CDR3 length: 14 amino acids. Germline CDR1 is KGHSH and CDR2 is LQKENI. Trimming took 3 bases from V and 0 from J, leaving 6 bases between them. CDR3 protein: CASSPGVSNQPQHF. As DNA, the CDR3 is TGTGCCAGCTCACCCGGGGTTAGCAATCAGCCCCAGCATTTT.

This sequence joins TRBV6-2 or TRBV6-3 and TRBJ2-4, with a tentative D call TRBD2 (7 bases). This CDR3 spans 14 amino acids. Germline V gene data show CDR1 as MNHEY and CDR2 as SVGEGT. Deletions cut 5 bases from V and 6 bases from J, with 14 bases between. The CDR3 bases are TGTGCCAGCAGTCCCTGGGGGGGCGGAAACATTCAGTACTTC. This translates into CASSPWGGGNIQYF.

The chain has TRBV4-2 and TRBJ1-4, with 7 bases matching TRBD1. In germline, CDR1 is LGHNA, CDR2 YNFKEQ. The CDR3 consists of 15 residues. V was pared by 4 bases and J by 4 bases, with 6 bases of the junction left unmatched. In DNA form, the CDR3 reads TGTGCCAGCAGCCGGGCGACAGGGATTAATGAAAAACTGTTTTTT. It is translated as CASSRATGINEKLFF.